This entry describes one TCR beta chain. Investigators reverse transcribed all isolated RNA, so they sequenced expressed TCRB transcripts. Libraries were prepared by immunoSEQ multiplex PCR; TCRdb keeps only in-frame clonotypes and omits some of them. The sample carries roughly 240,000 clones, 68% recorded once. These data come from a study of beta chain features in type 1 diabetes. This CDR3 has 13 amino acids. Germline CDR1 reads SQVTM; CDR2 reads ANQGSEA. Trimming cost V 3 bases and J 5 bases, with 11 bases left between them. CD4+ cells of the naive, central memory, regulatory and stem cell-like memory types were sorted via CD45RO/CCR7/CD25/CD127/CD95/CD27.

Sequenced: naive CD4+ T cells from blood. This TCR derives from a man aged 30-40 years in good health. The chain couples TRBV29-1 to TRBJ2-1, with D tentatively TRBD2 (6 bases). CDR3 sequence: CSVEGTYNNEQFF. The CDR3 nucleotides are TGCAGCGTTGAGGGGACTTATAACAATGAGCAGTTCTTC.